This T cell receptor (beta chain) was found in a study of control samples from healthy donors and cancer patients (dated by TCRdb to about 2020). Regarding this clone: Its recognized antigen is unknown. No base quality information exists; no much larger clone differs at one position.

Library prep was done by the immunoSEQ multiplex PCR assay. The table comes from immuneACCESS by way of TCRdb, which keeps in-frame sequences with V and J called. Part of the clones is missing from these tables; in studies checked, under half for an unresolved V gene and the rest for unknown reasons. The sample table shows 130,000 or so clones, and about 89% are seen once. The top ten hold almost 40% of the sample. The V end loses 1 base and the J end loses 4 bases, and a stretch of 7 bases separates them. The CDR3 starts with the cysteine, ends with the phenylalanine, and has 14 residues. This entry keeps only the CDR3 DNA: 42 bases, framed from base 1. From a lookup of the germline V gene, CDR1 and CDR2 are LGHNT and FRNRAP.

The clonotype originates from a man aged 50-60 years in good health. Recombination linked TRBV12-5 to TRBJ2-2; there is no confident call for the D gene. The material sequenced was blood. The nucleotides are TGTGCTAGTGGTTTGGAGATTTCCACCGGGGAGCTGTTTTTT. It encodes CASGLEISTGELFF.